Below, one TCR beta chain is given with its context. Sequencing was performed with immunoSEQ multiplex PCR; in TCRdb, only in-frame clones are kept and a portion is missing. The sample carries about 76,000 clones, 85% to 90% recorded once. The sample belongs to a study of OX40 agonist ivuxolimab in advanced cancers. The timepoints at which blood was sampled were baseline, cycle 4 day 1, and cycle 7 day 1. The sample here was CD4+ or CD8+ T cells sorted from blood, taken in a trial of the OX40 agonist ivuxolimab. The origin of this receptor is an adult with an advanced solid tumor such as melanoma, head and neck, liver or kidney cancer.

In nucleotides, the CDR3 is TGTGCCAGCTCACCAACAAGAGGGTCTGGAAACACCATATATTTT. This translates into CASSPTRGSGNTIYF. This chain connects TRBV18 to TRBJ1-3, with D unclear. The V and J ends lost 2 bases and 1 base respectively, with 9 bases between them. The CDR3 has 15 amino acids. Per the germline V gene, CDR1 is KGHSH and CDR2 is LQKENI.